This T cell receptor (beta chain) was identified during a study of T-cell reconstitution after alpha-beta-depleted transplantation in children. A remark on this clonotype: The antigen is undetermined.

Notes on the study in general: The high TCRbeta diversity at day 60 in some patients came from surviving recipient T cells and thymic progenitors. Fresh T-cell production supplied most of the T-cell counts and diversity seen one year after transplant.

Germline loops: CDR1 DFQATT, CDR2 SNEGSKA (reference sequence). The CDR3 contains 13 residues. With V trimmed by 1 base and J by 5 bases, 5 bases remained unmatched. Using unique molecular identifiers, the investigators prepared the TCRbeta library. TCRdb ran MiXCR on the PCR reads and lists one entry per CDR3 protein. The data hold some 550,000 distinct CDR3 sequences, with 23% observed a single time. The sequence was obtained from a boy under two years old who had a stem cell transplant for acute myeloid leukemia, so the T cells may come from the graft donor. Specimen: PBMCs, mostly from graft donor cells, collected 360 days after TCRalphabeta/CD19-depleted stem cell transplant. J is TRBJ2-7 and V is TRBV20-1, with 7 nucleotides matching TRBD2. The CDR3 protein is CSARVAGDHEQYF. The CDR3 DNA follows: TGCAGTGCTAGAGTGGCGGGGGACCACGAGCAGTACTTC.